The clone carrying this T cell receptor (beta chain) has only a few counts. No antigen is known for it. These data come from a study of blood T cells in healthy people across ages. Study results and caveats: Diversity estimated from one million T cells was considered an underestimate.

Then a second PCR, running roughly 6 to 11 cycles, was carried out with a sample-barcoded 5' primer and a J-beta primer mix. Each CDR3 protein gets one entry after TCRdb re-called the 5' RACE reads with MiXCR. The table has around 710,000 distinct CDR3 sequences, roughly 41% seen once; the top ten hold 20% to 25%. The CDR3 runs to 15 residues. Germline lookup yields CDR1 MNHEY and CDR2 SVGEGT. V gave up 5 bases and J gave up 2 bases; unmatched junction bases: 7. This sequence originates from a woman aged 60-70 years in good health. The V gene is TRBV6-2 or TRBV6-3, the J gene TRBJ2-3; TRBD1 aligns across 7 bases. The specimen sequenced was blood. The CDR3 DNA follows: TGTGCCAGCAGTAGACAGGGTTTTGTCACAGATACGCAGTATTTT. Encoded protein: CASSRQGFVTDTQYF.